This T cell receptor beta chain was documented in a study of early T cells in non-severe SARS-CoV-2 infection. Study context: Chains were unpaired, as sequencing was done on bulk RNA from unsorted whole blood.

This CDR3 contains 15 residues. Trimming shortened V by 10 bases and J by 5 bases, and 24 bases separated the two germline ends. Germline CDR1 SGHRS, CDR2 YFSETQ. TCRdb analysed the 5' RACE reads with MiXCR anew, one entry per CDR3 protein. The sample lists roughly 65,000 distinct CDR3 sequences, approximately 10% occurring once. Sequenced material: whole blood. The chain has TRBV5-1 and TRBJ2-5, with D perhaps matching TRBD2 (6 bases). This TCR came from an adult who was a healthcare worker with PCR-confirmed SARS-CoV-2 infection or an uninfected control (not recorded which). The CDR3 region has the DNA TGCGCCGGGGGGTCGACAGACCCCCTTGAGGAGACCCAGTACTTC. The encoded protein is CAGGSTDPLEETQYF.